This T cell receptor beta chain is drawn from a study of graft-versus-host responses after intestinal transplantation (dated by TCRdb to the early 2020s). Background for the entire study: Multivisceral, liver-intestinal, or isolated intestinal transplants were received by the recipients. Alloreactive clones were identified by sequencing pre-transplant mixed lymphocyte reaction products and comparing these products with unstimulated pre-transplant donor and recipient T cells. A peak of at least 4% donor T cells among recipient peripheral blood mononuclear cells was the definition used for donor T cell macrochimerism. Samples from a few later patients were sequenced in-house on an Illumina MiSeq with MiXCR processing rather than by the commercial service. After intestinal transplantation, graft-versus-host and host-versus-graft alloreactive T cell clones were followed in the graft, circulation and bone marrow using bulk TCR-beta CDR3 sequencing. Anti-thymocyte globulin induction was given to all recipients, followed by maintenance tacrolimus and steroids for approximately 3 years. The cohort enrolled 20 to 25 intestinal transplant recipients, one of whom was a retransplant, and a few patients without pretransplant specimens were excluded.

As regards this clone: The antigen it recognizes is unknown. The record has no base qualities; no much larger clone is one base away.

The investigation overall reported the following: Conclusions were limited by the relatively low number and heterogeneity of intestinal transplant patients. GvH clones were found in recipient bone marrow, and some of the GvH clones appeared earlier in ileal mucosa or blood, which is consistent with an intestinal mucosal origin. Early after transplant, declines in HvG clones were associated with peak levels of circulating GvH clones. High GvH to HvG T cell clonal ratios were observed in the allografts of patients with donor T cell macrochimerism.

Interpreted using the paper, the time point label stands for: cells obtained before transplantation from donor or recipient. CD3+CD4+ and CD3+CD8+ populations were FACS-sorted from unstimulated pre-transplant donor and recipient cells taken from spleen or lymph nodes. The protocol used for the library was the immunoSEQ multiplex PCR assay. In most patients, genomic DNA was isolated using the Qiagen DNeasy Blood and Tissue Kit and sent frozen to Adaptive Biotechnologies for TCR sequencing. High-throughput TCR-beta CDR3 sequencing of genomic DNA from most patients was performed by Adaptive Biotechnologies. Per the source publication's procedure: Adaptive's ImmunoSEQ software was the source of the TCR sequencing data for 15 to 20 patients, while a few other patients were processed with MiXCR and VDJtools. CD4 versus CD8 sorting errors were corrected by removing sequences found in both subsets at a frequency ratio below 5:1. CDR3 nucleotide sequences shared by donor and recipient were removed because the origin of these sequences could not be assigned. Alloreactive clones required at least 2-fold expansion over unstimulated cells and minimum CFSE-low frequency of 0.002% (template counts) or 0.001% (read counts). A clone was considered mappable if detected in the sequenced pre-transplant spleen, lymph node, or MLR CFSE-low populations of the donor or recipient. The cumulative frequency of alloreactive clones was calculated as a percentage of all sequences, weighted by copy number. TCRdb carries this immuneACCESS record with in-frame sequences only. Its versions omit some clonotypes, under half of them owing to an unresolved V gene in the studies checked, with the rest unexplained. The V and J calls and clone size come from that table; D and trimming were worked out from the DNA. This sample holds about 94,000 clones; roughly nine tenths were observed only once. The top ten hold about 0.45% of the sample.

This clonotype originated in a human donor who received an intestinal transplant. Sample: unstimulated CD8+ T cells sorted from spleen or lymph node cells, taken before intestinal transplant.

The DNA sequence follows: TGTGCCAGCAGACCACTCCGGGAAAGCTCCTACGAGCAGTACTTC. Its protein is CASRPLRESSYEQYF. The chain joins TRBV6-6 to TRBJ2-7; TRBD2 is perhaps the D gene, given 5 matching bases. Between the V and J ends, shortened by 6 bases and 0 bases respectively, the junction contains 15 bases. The germline V gene (reference sequence) sets CDR1 to MNHNY and CDR2 to SVGAGI. There are 15 amino acids in the CDR3, from cysteine to phenylalanine inclusive. Just CDR3 DNA is preserved here, 45 bases in frame from base 1.